These 15 T cell receptor beta chains were all obtained from the same sample, sequenced in a study of CD8 T cells in Susac syndrome (dated by TCRdb to the late 2010s). The library relied on the immunoSEQ multiplex PCR assay. RNA was extracted with the RNeasy kit and about 0.5 to 1 ug was reverse transcribed using random hexamers. In-frame beta chains were kept once TCRdb had trimmed the public reads at Q25 with fastp and called clones with MiXCR. Every entry covers one CDR3 protein and lists the most common genes and DNA from its rows. Counted in this sample were over 130,000 distinct CDR3 sequences; 85% to 95% of them appeared once. The ten top clones hold about 0.11% of the sample. The sample taken for sequencing was CD4+ T cells from PBMCs. These receptors originate from a human donor with multiple sclerosis.

V is TRBV29-1 and J is TRBJ2-1; 12 nucleotides agree with TRBD2. CDR1 SQVTM and CDR2 ANQGSEA come from the germline V gene. V lost 5 bases and J lost 8; bases outside the gene matches: 7. This CDR3 region has 14 residues. In DNA, the CDR3 is TGCAGCGTTAAACCGGGACTAGCGGGCCATGAGCAGTTCTTC. It translates to CSVKPGLAGHEQFF.

The rearrangement uses TRBV30 and TRBJ2-7; D not certain. Germline V gene sequence: CDR1 GTSNPN, CDR2 SVGIG (reference sequence). V dropped 4 bases and J dropped 0 bases, with 4 bases sitting between them. This CDR3 comprises 11 residues. CDR3: CAWTSSYEQYF. Here the CDR3 DNA reads TGTGCCTGGACTAGCTCCTACGAGCAGTACTTC. The full variable domain, in which reference TRBV30 and TRBJ2-7 provide the parts outside the CDR3, is SQTIHQWPATLVQPVGSPLSLECTVEGTSNPNLYWYRQAAGRGLQLLFYSVGIGQISSEVPQNLSASRPQDRQFILSSKKLLLSDSGFYLCAWTSSYEQYFGPGTRLTVT.

This chain joins TRBV25-1 and TRBJ1-5; D call uncertain. The ends were cut back, 8 bases at V and 2 bases at J, with 7 bases in the middle. The CDR3 length is 12 residues. Germline CDR1 reads MGHDK; CDR2 reads SYGVNS. The CDR3: CASGEGNQPQHF. The CDR3 coding sequence is TGTGCCAGCGGGGAGGGCAATCAGCCCCAGCATTTT.

The gene calls are TRBV20-1 and TRBJ2-5; 9 bases are shared with TRBD1. CDR1 and CDR2 from the germline V gene are DFQATT and SNEGSKA (reference sequence). With V trimmed by 6 bases and J by 4 bases, 9 bases remained unmatched. There are 14 residues in the CDR3. CDR3 amino acids: CSAPGTGRTETQYF. The CDR3 region has the DNA TGCAGTGCGCCCGGGACAGGGAGGACAGAGACCCAGTACTTC.

This chain connects TRBV20-1 to TRBJ1-2, with 8 bases aligning to TRBD1. The CDR3 totals 12 residues. J gave up 4 bases and V 6 bases, and 4 bases lay outside the gene matches. Germline CDR1 reads DFQATT; CDR2 reads SNEGSKA (reference sequence). The CDR3 DNA follows: TGCAGTGCACAGGGGGACGGCTATGGCTACACCTTC. Amino acid sequence: CSAQGDGYGYTF.

The V and J genes are TRBV9 and TRBJ1-1; D not resolved. Per the germline V gene, CDR1 is SGDLS and CDR2 is YYNGEE. The CDR3 covers 13 residues. V was shortened by 4 bases and J by 4 bases, with 11 bases between the two germline ends. The CDR3 here is CASSSRWGTEAFF. CDR3 coding DNA: TGTGCCAGCAGCTCCCGGTGGGGCACTGAAGCTTTCTTT.

The chain is built from TRBV11-2 and TRBJ2-1; D may be TRBD2 (5 bases). The length of the CDR3 is 14 residues. V lost 3 bases, J lost 1 base, and 7 bases lay in between. Germline loops: CDR1 SGHAT, CDR2 FQNNGV. CDR3 sequence reads: CASSFSDSYNEQFF. The CDR3 region has the DNA TGTGCCAGCAGCTTTAGCGATTCCTACAATGAGCAGTTCTTC.

V usage is TRBV7-2 and J usage is TRBJ2-3, with D possibly being TRBD1 (5 bases). The CDR3 sequence is 13 residues long. V was shortened by 3 bases and J by 6 bases, with 10 bases between the two germline ends. Looked up from germline, CDR1 is SGHTA and CDR2 is FQGNSA. This chain's CDR3 is CASSFQGWDTQYF. CDR3 sequence (DNA): TGTGCCAGCAGCTTCCAGGGATGGGATACGCAGTATTTT.

This chain joins TRBV2 and TRBJ2-7; 9 bases are shared with TRBD2. V lost 2 bases, J lost 3 bases, and 5 bases stayed unmatched. This CDR3 has 15 amino acids. Germline loops: CDR1 SNHLY, CDR2 FYNNEI. The CDR3 region has the DNA TGTGCCAGCAGTGAAAGCGGGAGGATTCTCTACGAGCAGTACTTC. It codes for CASSESGRILYEQYF.

The rearrangement joins TRBV28 to TRBJ2-6; D call uncertain. The CDR3 is made up of 12 amino acids. The V gene lost 6 bases and the J gene lost 5 bases, with 5 bases spanning the gap. Germline loops: CDR1 MDHEN, CDR2 SYDVKM. The DNA of the CDR3 is TGTGCCAGCAGCATACGGGCCAACGTCCTGACTTTC. Amino acids: CASSIRANVLTF.

V usage is TRBV20-1 and J usage is TRBJ2-7; D is perhaps TRBD2 (6 bases). Trimming stripped 6 bases from V and 1 base from J, with 22 bases between. The CDR3 length is 16 residues. CDR1 DFQATT and CDR2 SNEGSKA come from the germline V gene (reference sequence). The CDR3 region has the DNA TGCAGTGCCATATCCCCTGTGGAGGGTCGTTCCTACGAGCAGTACTTC. The encoded protein is CSAISPVEGRSYEQYF.

This chain uses TRBV29-1 with TRBJ1-2, with no clear D. CDR3 length equals 12 residues. Germline lookup yields CDR1 SQVTM and CDR2 ANQGSEA. V lost 8 bases and J lost 1, with 11 bases in between. CDR3 sequence (DNA): TGCAGCTCTACGGACGGTAACTATGGCTACACCTTC. Protein sequence: CSSTDGNYGYTF.

The chain uses TRBV5-6 and TRBJ2-3; D is unresolved. CDR3 length equals 12 residues. The V gene lost 2 bases and the J gene lost 4 bases, with 5 bases spanning the gap. Germline CDR1 and CDR2: SGHDT and YYEEEE. Here the CDR3 DNA reads TGTGCCAGCAGCTTTGGCTCAGATACGCAGTATTTT. Its translation: CASSFGSDTQYF.

This chain links TRBV19 with TRBJ2-1, with 10 bases fitting TRBD2. This CDR3 is built from 12 residues. With V trimmed by 5 bases and J by 12 bases, 4 bases remained unmatched. In germline, CDR1 is LNHDA, CDR2 SQIVND (reference sequence). The CDR3 bases are TGTGCCAGTAGTGGAGCGGGGGGGCTGCAGTTCTTC. This encodes CASSGAGGLQFF.

The DNA of the CDR3 is TGTGCCTCCCCACCCTCGCCGGGGGAATTCTCTGGGGCCAACGTCCTGACTTTC. This gives the protein CASPPSPGEFSGANVLTF. The chain is built from TRBV2 and TRBJ2-6; possible D gene TRBD2, 6 bases. Germline V gives CDR1 SNHLY, CDR2 FYNNEI. The CDR3 is 18 amino acids. Trimming pared 11 bases from V and 0 bases from J, leaving 23 bases between.